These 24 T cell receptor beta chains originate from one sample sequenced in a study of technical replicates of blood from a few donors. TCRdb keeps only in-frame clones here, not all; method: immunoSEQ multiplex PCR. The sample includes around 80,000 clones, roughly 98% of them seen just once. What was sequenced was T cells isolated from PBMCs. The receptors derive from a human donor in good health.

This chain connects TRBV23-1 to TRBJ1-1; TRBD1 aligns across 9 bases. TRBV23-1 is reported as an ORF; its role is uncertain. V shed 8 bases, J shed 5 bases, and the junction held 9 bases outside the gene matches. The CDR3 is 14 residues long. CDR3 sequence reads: CASADTGGGTEAFF. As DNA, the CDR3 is TGCGCCAGCGCGGACACAGGGGGCGGAACTGAAGCTTTCTTT.

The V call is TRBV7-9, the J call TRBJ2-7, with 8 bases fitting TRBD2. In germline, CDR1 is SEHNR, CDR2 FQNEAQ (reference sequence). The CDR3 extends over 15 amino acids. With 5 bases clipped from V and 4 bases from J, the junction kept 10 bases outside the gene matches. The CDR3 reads CASSPLTTSVYEQYF. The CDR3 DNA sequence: TGTGCCAGCAGCCCTCTCACGACTAGCGTTTACGAGCAGTACTTC.

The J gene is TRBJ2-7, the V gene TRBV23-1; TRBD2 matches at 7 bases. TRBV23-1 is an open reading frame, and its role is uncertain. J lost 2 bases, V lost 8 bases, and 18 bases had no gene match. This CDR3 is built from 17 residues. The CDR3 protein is CASGSNGLVDFPYEQYF. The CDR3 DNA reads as TGCGCCAGCGGATCCAACGGACTAGTCGACTTTCCCTACGAGCAGTACTTC.

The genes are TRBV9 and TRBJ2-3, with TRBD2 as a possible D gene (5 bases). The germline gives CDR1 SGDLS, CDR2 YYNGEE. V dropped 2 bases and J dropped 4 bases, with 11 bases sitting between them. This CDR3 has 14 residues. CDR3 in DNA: TGTGCCAGCAGCGTCTTTCTAGCAGCAGATACGCAGTATTTT. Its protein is CASSVFLAADTQYF.

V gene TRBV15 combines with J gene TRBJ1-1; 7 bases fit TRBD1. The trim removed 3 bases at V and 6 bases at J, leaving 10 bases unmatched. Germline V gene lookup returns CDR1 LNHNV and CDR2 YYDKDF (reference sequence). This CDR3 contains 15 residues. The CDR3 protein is CATSSSGTVPSEAFF. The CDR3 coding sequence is TGTGCCACCAGCAGCTCCGGGACAGTTCCTTCTGAAGCTTTCTTT.

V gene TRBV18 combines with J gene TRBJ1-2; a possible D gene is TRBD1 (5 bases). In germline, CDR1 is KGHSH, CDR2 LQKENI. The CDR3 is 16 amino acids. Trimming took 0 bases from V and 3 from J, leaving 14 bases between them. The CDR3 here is CASSPPTAHKDYGYTF. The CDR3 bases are TGTGCCAGCTCACCACCGACAGCTCATAAGGACTATGGCTACACCTTC. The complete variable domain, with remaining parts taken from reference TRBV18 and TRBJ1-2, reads NAGVMQNPRHLVRRRGQEARLRCSPMKGHSHVYWYRQLPEEGLKFMVYLQKENIIDESGMPKERFSAEFPKEGPSILRIQQVVRGDSAAYFCASSPPTAHKDYGYTFGSGTRLTVV.

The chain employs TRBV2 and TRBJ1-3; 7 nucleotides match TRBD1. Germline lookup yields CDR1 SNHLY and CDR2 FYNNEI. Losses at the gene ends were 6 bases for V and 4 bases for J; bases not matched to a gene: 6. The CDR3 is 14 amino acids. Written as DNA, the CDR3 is TGTGCCAGCAGCCGCCTGACAGGGGGAAACACCATATATTTT. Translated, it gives CASSRLTGGNTIYF.

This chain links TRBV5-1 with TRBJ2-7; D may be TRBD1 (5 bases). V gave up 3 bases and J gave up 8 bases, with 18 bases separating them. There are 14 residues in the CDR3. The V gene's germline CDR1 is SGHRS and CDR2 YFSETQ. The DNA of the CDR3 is TGCGCCAGCAGCTCCCTTGATAGGGGTGGCAAGCAGTACTTC. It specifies CASSSLDRGGKQYF.

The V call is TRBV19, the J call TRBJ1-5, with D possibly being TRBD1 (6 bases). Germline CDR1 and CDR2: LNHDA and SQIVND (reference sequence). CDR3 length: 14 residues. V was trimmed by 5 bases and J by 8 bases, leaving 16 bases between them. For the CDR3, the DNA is TGTGCCAGTAGTCCTGGTGGGGGCCCGAAGCCCCAGCATTTT. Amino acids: CASSPGGGPKPQHF.

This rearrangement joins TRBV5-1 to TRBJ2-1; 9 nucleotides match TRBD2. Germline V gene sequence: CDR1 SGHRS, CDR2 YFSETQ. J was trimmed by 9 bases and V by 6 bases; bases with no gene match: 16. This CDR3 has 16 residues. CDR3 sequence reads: CASKGAGGVLEGEQFF. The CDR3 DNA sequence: TGCGCCAGCAAGGGGGCGGGAGGGGTCCTTGAGGGTGAGCAGTTCTTC.

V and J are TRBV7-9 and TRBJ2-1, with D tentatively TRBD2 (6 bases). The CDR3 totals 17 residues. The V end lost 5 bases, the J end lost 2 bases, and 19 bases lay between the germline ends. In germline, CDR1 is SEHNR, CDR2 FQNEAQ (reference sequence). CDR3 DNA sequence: TGTGCCAGCAGCCCAAGTCCACCGGGAGCTCCCTACAATGAGCAGTTCTTC. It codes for CASSPSPPGAPYNEQFF.

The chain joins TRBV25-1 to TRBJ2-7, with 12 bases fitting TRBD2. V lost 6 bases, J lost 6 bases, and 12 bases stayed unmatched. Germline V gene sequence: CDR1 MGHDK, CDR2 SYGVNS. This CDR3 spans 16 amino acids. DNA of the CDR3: TGTGCCAGCAGCCTAGCGGGGGGGGGCTCGAGAGTCGAGCAGTACTTC. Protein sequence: CASSLAGGGSRVEQYF.

In nucleotides, the CDR3 is TGTGCCAGCAGCGTGACAGGGAACGATGGCTACACCTTC. This encodes CASSVTGNDGYTF. The chain links TRBV9 to TRBJ1-2, with TRBD1 matching over 7 bases. Germline lookup yields CDR1 SGDLS and CDR2 YYNGEE. The V gene end was trimmed by 2 bases and the J gene end by 6 bases; junction bases not matched to a gene: 4. CDR3 size: 13 residues. The full variable domain, in which reference TRBV9 and TRBJ1-2 provide the parts outside the CDR3, is DSGVTQTPKHLITATGQRVTLRCSPRSGDLSVYWYQQSLDQGLQFLIQYYNGEERAKGNILERFSAQQFPDLHSELNLSSLELGDSALYFCASSVTGNDGYTFGSGTRLTVV.

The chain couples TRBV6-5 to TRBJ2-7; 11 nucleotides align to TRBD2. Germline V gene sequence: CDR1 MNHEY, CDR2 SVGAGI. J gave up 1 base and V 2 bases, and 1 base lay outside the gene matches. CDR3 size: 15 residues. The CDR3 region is CASSYRLAGSYEQYF. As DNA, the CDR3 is TGTGCCAGCAGTTACCGACTAGCGGGATCCTACGAGCAGTACTTC.

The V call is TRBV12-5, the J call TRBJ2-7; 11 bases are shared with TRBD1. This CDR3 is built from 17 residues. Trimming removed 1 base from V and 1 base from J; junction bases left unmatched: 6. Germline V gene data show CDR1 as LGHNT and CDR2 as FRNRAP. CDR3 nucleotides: TGTGCTAGTGGTTTGGACCGGACAGGGGGCAGTTCCTACGAGCAGTACTTC. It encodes CASGLDRTGGSSYEQYF.

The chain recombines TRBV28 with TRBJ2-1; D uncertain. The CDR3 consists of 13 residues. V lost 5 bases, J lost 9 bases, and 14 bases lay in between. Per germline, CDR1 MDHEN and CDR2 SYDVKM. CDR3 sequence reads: CASSNSPSGEQFF. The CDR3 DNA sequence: TGTGCCAGCAGTAATTCCCCTTCCGGTGAGCAGTTCTTC.

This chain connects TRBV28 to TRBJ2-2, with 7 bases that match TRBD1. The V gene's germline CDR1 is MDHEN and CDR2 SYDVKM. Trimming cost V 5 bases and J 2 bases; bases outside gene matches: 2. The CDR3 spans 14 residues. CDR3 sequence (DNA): TGTGCCAGCAGTAGGGGGCGAAACACCGGGGAGCTGTTTTTT. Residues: CASSRGRNTGELFF.

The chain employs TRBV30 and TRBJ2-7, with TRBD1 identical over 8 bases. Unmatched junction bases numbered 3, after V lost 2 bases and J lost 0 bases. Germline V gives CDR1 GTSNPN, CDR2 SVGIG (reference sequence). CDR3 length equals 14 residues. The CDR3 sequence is CAWSWTGLSYEQYF. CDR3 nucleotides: TGTGCCTGGAGTTGGACAGGGCTCTCCTACGAGCAGTACTTC.

Here the CDR3 DNA reads TGCGCCAGCAGCCAAGTTGTCGCAGGGGGATATGGCTACACCTTC. Amino acid sequence: CASSQVVAGGYGYTF. The chain is built from TRBV4-1 and TRBJ1-2; TRBD1 aligns across 7 bases. The CDR3 spans 15 residues. Germline V gene lookup returns CDR1 MGHRA and CDR2 YSYEKL. J was trimmed by 5 bases and V by 1 base; bases with no gene match: 7.

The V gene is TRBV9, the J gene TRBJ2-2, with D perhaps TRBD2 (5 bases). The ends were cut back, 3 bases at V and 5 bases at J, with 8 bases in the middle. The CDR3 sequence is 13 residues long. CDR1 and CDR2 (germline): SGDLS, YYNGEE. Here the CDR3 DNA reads TGTGCCAGCAGCGGGCGGAGGACCGGGGAGCTGTTTTTT. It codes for CASSGRRTGELFF.

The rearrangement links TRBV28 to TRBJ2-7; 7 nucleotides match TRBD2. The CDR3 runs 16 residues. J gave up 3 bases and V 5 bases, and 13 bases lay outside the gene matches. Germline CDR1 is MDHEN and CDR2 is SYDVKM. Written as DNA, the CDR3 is TGTGCCAGCAGTCACGGGCGGGGGTATCACAACTACGAGCAGTACTTC. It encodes CASSHGRGYHNYEQYF.

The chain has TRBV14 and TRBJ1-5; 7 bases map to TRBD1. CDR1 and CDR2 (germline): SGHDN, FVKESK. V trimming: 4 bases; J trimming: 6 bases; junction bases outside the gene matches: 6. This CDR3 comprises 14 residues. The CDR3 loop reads CASSRRTGGQPQHF. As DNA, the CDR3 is TGTGCCAGCAGCCGCCGGACAGGAGGTCAGCCCCAGCATTTT.

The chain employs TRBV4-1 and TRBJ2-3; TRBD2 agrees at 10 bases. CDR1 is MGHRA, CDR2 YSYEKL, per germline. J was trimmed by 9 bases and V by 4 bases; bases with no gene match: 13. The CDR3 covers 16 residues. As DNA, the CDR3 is TGCGCCAGCAGCCGACCCGGGACTAGCGAGAGGGGGACGCAGTATTTT. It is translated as CASSRPGTSERGTQYF.

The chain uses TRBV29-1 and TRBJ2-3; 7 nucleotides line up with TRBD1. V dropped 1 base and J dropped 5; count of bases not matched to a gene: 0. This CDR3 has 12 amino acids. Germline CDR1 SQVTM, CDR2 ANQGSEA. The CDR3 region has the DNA TGCAGCGTTGAAGGACAGGGAGATACGCAGTATTTT. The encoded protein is CSVEGQGDTQYF.